This entry describes one T cell receptor (beta chain). Its antigen is still unknown. This sample was included in a study of CD8 T cells in ankylosing spondylitis. Study-wide findings and caveats: Enrichment of disease-linked clones was reportedly significant in matched ankylosing spondylitis synovial fluid.

Germline assignment: CDR1 SGHTS and CDR2 YDEGEE. The CDR3 has 12 residues. The ends were cut back, 5 bases at V and 10 bases at J, with 12 bases in the middle. The authors made TCR beta libraries by quantitative 5'-RACE with molecular barcodes. MiXCR, run by TCRdb on the 5' RACE reads, gives a single entry per CDR3 protein. The sample has 190,000 or so distinct CDR3 sequences, roughly 13% seen once. This clonotype was obtained from a male donor with ankylosing spondylitis or in good health (not recorded which). Sequences were obtained from blood, either unsorted or a sorted T cell fraction (not recorded which). This chain connects TRBV5-8 to TRBJ2-2; D not certain. CDR3 in amino acids: CASSLTEQELFF. The CDR3 DNA reads TGTGCCAGCAGTTTAACCGAGCAGGAGCTGTTTTTT. Full variable domain (remainder filled in from reference TRBV5-8 and TRBJ2-2): EAGVTQSPTHLIKTRGQQATLRCSPISGHTSVYWYQQALGLGLQFLLWYDEGEERNRGNFPPRFSGRQFPNYSSELNVNALELEDSALYLCASSLTEQELFFGEGSRLTVL.